This T cell receptor beta chain was sequenced for a study of blood T cell repertoires in COVID-19. The assay was immunoSEQ multiplex PCR, and TCRdb's table has in-frame clones only and misses some. Of about 180,000 clones in the sample, more than 75% were seen once. The V gene's germline CDR1 is MNHEY and CDR2 SVGAGI. There are 13 residues in the CDR3. Losses at the gene ends were 8 bases for V and 4 bases for J; bases not matched to a gene: 5. The rearrangement uses TRBV6-5 and TRBJ1-5, with 7 bases matching TRBD1. Sample: peripheral blood. This clonotype was obtained from a man aged 40-49 years with active or convalescent COVID-19. In DNA, the CDR3 is TGTGCCAGCGGCAGGGGGAGTAATCAGCCCCAGCATTTT. Translation: CASGRGSNQPQHF.